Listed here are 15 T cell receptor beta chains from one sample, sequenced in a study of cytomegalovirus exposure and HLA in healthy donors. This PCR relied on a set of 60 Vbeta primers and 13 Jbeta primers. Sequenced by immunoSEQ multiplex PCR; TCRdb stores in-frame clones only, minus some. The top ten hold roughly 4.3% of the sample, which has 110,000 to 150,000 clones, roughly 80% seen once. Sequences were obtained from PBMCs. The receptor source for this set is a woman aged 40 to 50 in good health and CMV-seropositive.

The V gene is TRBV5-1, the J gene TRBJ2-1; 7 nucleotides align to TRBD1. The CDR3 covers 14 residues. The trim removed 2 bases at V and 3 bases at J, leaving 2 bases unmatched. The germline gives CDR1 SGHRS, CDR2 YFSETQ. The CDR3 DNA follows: TGCGCCAGCAGCTTAGGGACAGACTACAATGAGCAGTTCTTC. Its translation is CASSLGTDYNEQFF. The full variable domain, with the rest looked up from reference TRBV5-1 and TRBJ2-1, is KAGVTQTPRYLIKTRGQQVTLSCSPISGHRSVSWYQQTPGQGLQFLFEYFSETQRNKGNFPGRFSGRQFSNSRSEMNVSTLELGDSALYLCASSLGTDYNEQFFGPGTRLTVL.

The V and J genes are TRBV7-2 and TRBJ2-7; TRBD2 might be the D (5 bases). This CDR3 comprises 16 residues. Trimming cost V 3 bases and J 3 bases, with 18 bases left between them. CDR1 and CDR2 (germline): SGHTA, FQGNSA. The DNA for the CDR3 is TGTGCCAGCAGCTTGACCTCGGGAAGGTCTTTCTACGAGCAGTACTTC. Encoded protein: CASSLTSGRSFYEQYF.

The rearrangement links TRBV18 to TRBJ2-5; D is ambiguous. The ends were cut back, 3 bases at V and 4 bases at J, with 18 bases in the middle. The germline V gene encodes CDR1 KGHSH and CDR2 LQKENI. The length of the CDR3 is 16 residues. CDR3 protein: CASSPTESNPGETQYF. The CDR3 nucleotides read TGTGCCAGCTCACCCACGGAAAGCAACCCGGGAGAGACCCAGTACTTC.

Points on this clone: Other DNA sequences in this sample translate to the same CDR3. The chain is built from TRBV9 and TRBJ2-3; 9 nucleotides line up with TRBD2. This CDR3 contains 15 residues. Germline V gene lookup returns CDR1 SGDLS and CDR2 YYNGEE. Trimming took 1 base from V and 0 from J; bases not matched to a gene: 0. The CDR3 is CASSVLAGSTDTQYF. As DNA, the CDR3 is TGTGCCAGCAGCGTACTAGCGGGGAGCACAGATACGCAGTATTTT.

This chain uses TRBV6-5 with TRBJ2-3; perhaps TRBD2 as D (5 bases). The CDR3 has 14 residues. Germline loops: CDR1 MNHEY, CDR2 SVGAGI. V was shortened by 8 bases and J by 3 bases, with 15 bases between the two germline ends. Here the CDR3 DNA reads TGTGCCAGCGTTAGCGTAGACGGGACAGATACGCAGTATTTT. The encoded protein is CASVSVDGTDTQYF.

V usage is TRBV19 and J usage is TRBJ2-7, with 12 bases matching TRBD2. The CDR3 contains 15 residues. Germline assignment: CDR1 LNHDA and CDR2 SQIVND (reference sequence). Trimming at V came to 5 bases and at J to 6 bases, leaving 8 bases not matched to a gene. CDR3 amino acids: CASSHRTSGISEQYF. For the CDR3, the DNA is TGTGCCAGTAGTCATCGGACTAGCGGGATCTCCGAGCAGTACTTC.

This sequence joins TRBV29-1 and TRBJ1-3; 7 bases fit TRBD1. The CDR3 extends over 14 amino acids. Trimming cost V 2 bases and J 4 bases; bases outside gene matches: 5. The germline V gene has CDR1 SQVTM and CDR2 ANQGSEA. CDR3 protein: CSVEMSGGGNTIYF. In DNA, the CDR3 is TGCAGCGTTGAAATGTCAGGGGGGGGAAACACCATATATTTT. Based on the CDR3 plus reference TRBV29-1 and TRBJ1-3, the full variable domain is SAVISQKPSRDICQRGTSLTIQCQVDSQVTMMFWYRQQPGQSLTLIATANQGSEATYESGFVIDKFPISRPNLTFSTLTVSNMSPEDSSIYLCSVEMSGGGNTIYFGEGSWLTVV.

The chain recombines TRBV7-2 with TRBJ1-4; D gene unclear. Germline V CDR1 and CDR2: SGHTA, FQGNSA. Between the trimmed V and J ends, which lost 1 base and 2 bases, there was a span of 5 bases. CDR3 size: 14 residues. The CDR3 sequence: CASSLGGTNEKLFF. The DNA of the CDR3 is TGTGCCAGCAGCTTAGGAGGGACTAATGAAAAACTGTTTTTT.

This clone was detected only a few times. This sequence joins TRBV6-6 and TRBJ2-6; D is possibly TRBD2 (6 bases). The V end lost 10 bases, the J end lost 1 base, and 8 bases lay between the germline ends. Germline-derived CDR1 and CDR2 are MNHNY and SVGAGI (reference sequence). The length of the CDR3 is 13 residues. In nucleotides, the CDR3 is TGTGCCACCGGGGGTTCTGGGGCCAACGTCCTGACTTTC. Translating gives CATGGSGANVLTF.

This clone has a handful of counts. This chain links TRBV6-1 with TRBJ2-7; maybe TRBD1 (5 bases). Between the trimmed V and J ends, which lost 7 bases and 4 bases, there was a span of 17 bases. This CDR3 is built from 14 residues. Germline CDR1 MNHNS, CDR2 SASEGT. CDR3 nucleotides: TGTGCCAGCACCCATAACGTTGGGGCTTACGAGCAGTACTTC. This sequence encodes CASTHNVGAYEQYF.

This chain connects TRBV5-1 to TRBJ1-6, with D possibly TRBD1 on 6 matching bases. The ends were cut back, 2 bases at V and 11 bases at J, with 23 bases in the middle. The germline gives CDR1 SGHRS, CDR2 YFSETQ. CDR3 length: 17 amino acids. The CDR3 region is CASSLGTGGGPVAPLHF. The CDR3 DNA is TGCGCCAGCAGCTTAGGGACCGGCGGGGGGCCAGTCGCACCCCTCCACTTT.

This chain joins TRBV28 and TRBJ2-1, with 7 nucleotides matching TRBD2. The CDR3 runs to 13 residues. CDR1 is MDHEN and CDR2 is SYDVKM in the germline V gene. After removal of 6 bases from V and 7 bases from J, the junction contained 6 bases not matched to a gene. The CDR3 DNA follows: TGTGCCAGCAGCACGACTAGCTTGAATGAGCAGTTCTTC. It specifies CASSTTSLNEQFF.

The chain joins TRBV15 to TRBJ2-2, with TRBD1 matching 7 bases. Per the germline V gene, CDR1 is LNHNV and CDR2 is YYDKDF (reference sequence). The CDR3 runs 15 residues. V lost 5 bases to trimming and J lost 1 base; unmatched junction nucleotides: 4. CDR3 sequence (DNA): TGTGCCACCAGCCGATGGACAGGGAACACCGGGGAGCTGTTTTTT. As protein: CATSRWTGNTGELFF.

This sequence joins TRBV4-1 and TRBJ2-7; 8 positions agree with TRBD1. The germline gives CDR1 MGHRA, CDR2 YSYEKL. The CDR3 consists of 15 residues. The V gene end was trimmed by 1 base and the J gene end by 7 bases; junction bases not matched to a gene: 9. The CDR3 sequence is CASSQAQGAPWEQYF. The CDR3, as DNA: TGCGCCAGCAGCCAAGCTCAGGGGGCCCCCTGGGAGCAGTACTTC.

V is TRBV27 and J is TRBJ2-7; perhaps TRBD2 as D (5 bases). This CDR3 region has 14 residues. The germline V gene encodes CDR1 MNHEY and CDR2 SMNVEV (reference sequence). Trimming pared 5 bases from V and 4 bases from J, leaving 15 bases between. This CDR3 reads CASSLSRGLYEQYF. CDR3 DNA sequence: TGTGCCAGCAGTCTCTCCAGAGGACTTTACGAGCAGTACTTC.